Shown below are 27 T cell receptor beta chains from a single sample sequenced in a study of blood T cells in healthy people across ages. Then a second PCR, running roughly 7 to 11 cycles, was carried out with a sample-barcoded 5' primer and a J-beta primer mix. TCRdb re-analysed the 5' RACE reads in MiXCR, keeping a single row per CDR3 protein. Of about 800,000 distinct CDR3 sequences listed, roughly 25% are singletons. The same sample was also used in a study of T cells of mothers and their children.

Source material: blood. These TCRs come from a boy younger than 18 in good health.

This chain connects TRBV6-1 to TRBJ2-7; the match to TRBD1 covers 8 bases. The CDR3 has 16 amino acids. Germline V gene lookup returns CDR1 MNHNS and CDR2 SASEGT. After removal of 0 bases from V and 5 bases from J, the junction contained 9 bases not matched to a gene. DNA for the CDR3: TGTGCCAGCAGTGAAGCGAGGCAGGGGGCAGGGAACGAGCAGTACTTC. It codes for CASSEARQGAGNEQYF.

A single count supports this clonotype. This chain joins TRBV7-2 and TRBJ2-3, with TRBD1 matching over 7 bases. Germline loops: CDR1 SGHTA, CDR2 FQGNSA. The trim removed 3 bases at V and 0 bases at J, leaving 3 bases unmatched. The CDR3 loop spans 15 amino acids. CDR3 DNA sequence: TGTGCCAGCAGCTTGGACAGGTCTAGCACAGATACGCAGTATTTT. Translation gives CASSLDRSSTDTQYF.

The CDR3 region has the DNA TGTGCCACCAGTGATTTGCGGGAGAGCAATCAGCCCCAGCATTTT. This translates into CATSDLRESNQPQHF. The rearrangement uses TRBV24-1 and TRBJ1-5; no definite D call. In germline, CDR1 is KGHDR, CDR2 SFDVKD. Trimming removed 0 bases at V and 1 base at J, with 6 bases between. This CDR3 comprises 15 residues.

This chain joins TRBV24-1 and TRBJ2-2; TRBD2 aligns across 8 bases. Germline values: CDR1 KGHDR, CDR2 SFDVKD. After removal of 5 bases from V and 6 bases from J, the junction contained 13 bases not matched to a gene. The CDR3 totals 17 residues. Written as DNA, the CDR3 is TGTGCCACCAGTGCCGCCCTTATTAGCGGGAATTCCGGGGAGCTGTTTTTT. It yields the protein CATSAALISGNSGELFF.

The CDR3 DNA follows: TGCGCCAGCAGCTTGGACCCGGGACAGGGGGCGACTAATGGCTACACCTTC. Protein sequence: CASSLDPGQGATNGYTF. This chain links TRBV5-1 with TRBJ1-2, with 12 bases aligning to TRBD1. The CDR3 spans 17 residues. The V and J ends lost 0 bases and 6 bases, in that order; junction bases with no gene match: 9. Germline values: CDR1 SGHRS, CDR2 YFSETQ.

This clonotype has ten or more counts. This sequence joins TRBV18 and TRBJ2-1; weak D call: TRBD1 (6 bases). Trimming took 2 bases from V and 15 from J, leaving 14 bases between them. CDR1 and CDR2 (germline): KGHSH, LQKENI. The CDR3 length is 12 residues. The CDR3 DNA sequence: TGTGCCAGCTCACCAAGGGGACATGGGCCGTTCTTC. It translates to CASSPRGHGPFF.

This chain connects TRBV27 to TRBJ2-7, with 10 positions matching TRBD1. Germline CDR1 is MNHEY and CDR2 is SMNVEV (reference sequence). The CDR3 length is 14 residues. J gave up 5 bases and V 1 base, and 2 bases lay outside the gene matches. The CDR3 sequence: CASSLLGTGDEQYF. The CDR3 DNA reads TGTGCCAGCAGTTTATTAGGGACAGGGGACGAGCAGTACTTC.

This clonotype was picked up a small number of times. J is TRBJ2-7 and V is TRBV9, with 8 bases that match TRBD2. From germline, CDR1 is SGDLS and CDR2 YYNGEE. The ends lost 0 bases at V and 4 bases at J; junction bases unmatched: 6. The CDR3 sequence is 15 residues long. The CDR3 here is CASSVVPAGAYEQYF. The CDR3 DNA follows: TGTGCCAGCAGCGTAGTGCCAGCGGGAGCGTACGAGCAGTACTTC.

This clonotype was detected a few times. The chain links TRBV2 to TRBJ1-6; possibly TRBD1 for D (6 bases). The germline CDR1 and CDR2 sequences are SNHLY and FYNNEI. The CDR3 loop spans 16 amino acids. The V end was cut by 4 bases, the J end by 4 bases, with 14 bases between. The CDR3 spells CASSATGTDYNSPLHF. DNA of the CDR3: TGTGCCAGCAGTGCAACAGGGACCGATTATAATTCACCCCTCCACTTT.

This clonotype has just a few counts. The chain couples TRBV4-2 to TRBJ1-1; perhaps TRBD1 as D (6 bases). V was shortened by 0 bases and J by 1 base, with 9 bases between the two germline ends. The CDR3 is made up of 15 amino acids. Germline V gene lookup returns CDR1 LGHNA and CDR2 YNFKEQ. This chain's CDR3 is CASSQDGGPNTEAFF. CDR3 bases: TGTGCCAGCAGCCAAGATGGGGGGCCGAACACTGAAGCTTTCTTT.

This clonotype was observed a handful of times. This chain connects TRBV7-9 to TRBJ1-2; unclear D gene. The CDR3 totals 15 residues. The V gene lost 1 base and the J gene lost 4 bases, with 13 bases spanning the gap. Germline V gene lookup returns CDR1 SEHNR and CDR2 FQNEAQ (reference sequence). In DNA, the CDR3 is TGTGCCAGCAGCTTAGAGGTAGAGGTAGTCTATGGCTACACCTTC. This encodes CASSLEVEVVYGYTF.

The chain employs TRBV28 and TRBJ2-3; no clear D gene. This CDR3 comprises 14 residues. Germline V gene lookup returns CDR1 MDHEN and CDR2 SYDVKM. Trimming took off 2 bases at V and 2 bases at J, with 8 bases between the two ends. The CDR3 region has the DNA TGTGCCAGCAGTTTAAGTCGGACCACAGATACGCAGTATTTT. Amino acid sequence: CASSLSRTTDTQYF.

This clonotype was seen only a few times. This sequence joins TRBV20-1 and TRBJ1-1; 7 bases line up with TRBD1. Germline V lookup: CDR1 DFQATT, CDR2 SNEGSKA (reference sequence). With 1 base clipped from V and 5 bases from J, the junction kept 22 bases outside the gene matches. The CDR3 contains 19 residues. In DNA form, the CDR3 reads TGCAGTGCTAGAGCTCTAACCATTGCTCCGGGACAGATGGAAACTGAAGCTTTCTTT. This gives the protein CSARALTIAPGQMETEAFF.

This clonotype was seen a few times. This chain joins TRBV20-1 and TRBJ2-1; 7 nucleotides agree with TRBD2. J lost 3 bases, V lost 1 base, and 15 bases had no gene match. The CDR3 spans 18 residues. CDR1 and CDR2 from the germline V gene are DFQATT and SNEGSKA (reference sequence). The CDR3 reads CSARVSLGGTTFYNEQFF. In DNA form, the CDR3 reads TGCAGTGCTAGAGTTTCCCTGGGCGGGACTACCTTCTACAATGAGCAGTTCTTC.

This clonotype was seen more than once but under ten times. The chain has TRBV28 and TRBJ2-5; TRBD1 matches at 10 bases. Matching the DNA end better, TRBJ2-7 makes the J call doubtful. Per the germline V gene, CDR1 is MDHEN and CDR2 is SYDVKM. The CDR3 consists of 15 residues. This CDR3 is CASSYSGQGVYEQYF. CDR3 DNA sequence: TGTGCCAGCAGTTACTCAGGACAGGGGGTCTACGAGCAGTACTTC.

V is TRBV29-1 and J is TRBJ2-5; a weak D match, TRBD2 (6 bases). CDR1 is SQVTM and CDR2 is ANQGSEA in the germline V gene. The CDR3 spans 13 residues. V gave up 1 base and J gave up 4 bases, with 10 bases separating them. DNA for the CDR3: TGCAGCGTTGAAGTAGCGGCACGAGAGACCCAGTACTTC. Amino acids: CSVEVAARETQYF. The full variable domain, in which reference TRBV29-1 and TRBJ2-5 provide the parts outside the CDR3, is SAVISQKPSRDICQRGTSLTIQCQVDSQVTMMFWYRQQPGQSLTLIATANQGSEATYESGFVIDKFPISRPNLTFSTLTVSNMSPEDSSIYLCSVEVAARETQYFGPGTRLLVL.

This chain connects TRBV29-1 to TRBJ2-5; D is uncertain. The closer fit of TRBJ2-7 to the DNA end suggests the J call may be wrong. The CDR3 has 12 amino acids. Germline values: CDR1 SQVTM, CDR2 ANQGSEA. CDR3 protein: CSVKSVTYEQYF. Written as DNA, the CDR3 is TGCAGCGTCAAGTCTGTCACCTACGAGCAGTACTTC.

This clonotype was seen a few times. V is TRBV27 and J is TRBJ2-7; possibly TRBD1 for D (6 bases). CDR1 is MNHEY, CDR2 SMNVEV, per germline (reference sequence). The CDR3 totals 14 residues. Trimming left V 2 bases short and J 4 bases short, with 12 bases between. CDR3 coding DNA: TGTGCCAGCAGTTTAGGCCCACAGGGATACGAGCAGTACTTC. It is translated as CASSLGPQGYEQYF.

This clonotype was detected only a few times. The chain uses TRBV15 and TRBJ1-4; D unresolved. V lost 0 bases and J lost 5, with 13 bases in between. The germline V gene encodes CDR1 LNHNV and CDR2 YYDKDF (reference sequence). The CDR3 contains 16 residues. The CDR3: CATSRDMGYRNEKLFF. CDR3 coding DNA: TGTGCCACCAGCAGAGATATGGGATACAGAAATGAAAAACTGTTTTTT.

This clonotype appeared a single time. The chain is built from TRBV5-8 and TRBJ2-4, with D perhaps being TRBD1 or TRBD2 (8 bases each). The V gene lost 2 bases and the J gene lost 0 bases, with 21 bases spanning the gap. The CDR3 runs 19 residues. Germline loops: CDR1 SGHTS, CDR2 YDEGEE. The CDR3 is CASSFFSGTGWVAKNIQYF. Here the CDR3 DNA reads TGTGCCAGCAGCTTCTTTAGCGGGACAGGCTGGGTAGCCAAAAACATTCAGTACTTC.

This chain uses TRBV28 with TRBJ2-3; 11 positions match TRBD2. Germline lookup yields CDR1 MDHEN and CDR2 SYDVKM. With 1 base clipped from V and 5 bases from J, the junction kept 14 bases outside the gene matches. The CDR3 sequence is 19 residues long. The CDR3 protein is CASSLSTSGRAARVDTQYF. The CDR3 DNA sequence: TGTGCCAGCAGTTTATCAACTAGCGGGAGAGCAGCTCGGGTAGATACGCAGTATTTT. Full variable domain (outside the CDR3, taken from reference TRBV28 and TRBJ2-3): DVKVTQSSRYLVKRTGEKVFLECVQDMDHENMFWYRQDPGLGLRLIYFSYDVKMKEKGDIPEGYSVSREKKERFSLILESASTNQTSMYLCASSLSTSGRAARVDTQYFGPGTRLTVL.

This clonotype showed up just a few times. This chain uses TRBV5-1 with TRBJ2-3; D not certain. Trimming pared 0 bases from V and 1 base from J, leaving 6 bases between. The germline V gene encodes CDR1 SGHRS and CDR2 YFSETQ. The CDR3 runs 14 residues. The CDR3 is CASSLEQRTDTQYF. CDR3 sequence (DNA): TGCGCCAGCAGCTTGGAACAGCGCACAGATACGCAGTATTTT.

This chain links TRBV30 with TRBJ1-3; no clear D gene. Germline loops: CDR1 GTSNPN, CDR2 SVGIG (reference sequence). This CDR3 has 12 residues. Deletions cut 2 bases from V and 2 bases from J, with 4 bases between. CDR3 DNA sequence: TGTGCCTGGAGTTTAACTGGAAACACCATATATTTT. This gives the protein CAWSLTGNTIYF.

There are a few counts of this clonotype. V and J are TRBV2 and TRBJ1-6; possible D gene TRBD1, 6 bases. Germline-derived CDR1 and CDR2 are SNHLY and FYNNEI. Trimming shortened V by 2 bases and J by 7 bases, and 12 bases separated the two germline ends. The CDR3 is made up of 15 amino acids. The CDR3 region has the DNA TGTGCCAGCAGTGAAACCGGGACAAGCAATTCACCCCTCCACTTT. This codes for CASSETGTSNSPLHF.

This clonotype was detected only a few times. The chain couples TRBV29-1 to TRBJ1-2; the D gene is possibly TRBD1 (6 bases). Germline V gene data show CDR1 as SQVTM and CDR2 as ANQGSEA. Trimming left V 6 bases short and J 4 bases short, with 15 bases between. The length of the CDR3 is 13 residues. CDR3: CSVGAGEGYGYTF. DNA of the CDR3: TGCAGCGTGGGGGCAGGGGAGGGCTATGGCTACACCTTC.

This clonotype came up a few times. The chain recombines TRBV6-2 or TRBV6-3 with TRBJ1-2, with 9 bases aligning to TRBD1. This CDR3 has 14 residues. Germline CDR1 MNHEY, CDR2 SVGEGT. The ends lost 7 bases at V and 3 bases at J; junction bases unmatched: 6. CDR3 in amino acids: CASTEQGADYGYTF. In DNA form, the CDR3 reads TGTGCCAGCACCGAACAGGGGGCGGACTATGGCTACACCTTC.

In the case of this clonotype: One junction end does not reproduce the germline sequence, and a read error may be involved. CDR3 sequence: CASMLIPQLAGGETQYF. CDR3 DNA sequence: TGCGCCAGCATGCTGATTCCCCAACTAGCGGGAGGTGAGACCCAGTACTTC. The genes are TRBV5-5 and TRBJ2-5; 12 bases align to TRBD2. Germline V gene sequence: CDR1 SGHKS, CDR2 YYEKEE (reference sequence). This CDR3 spans 17 amino acids. The variable domain in full, completed from reference TRBV5-5 and TRBJ2-5, reads DAGVTQSPTHLIKTRGQQVTLRCSPISGHKSVSWYQQVLGQGPQFIFQYYEKEERGRGNFPDRFSARQFPNYSSELNVNALLLGDSALYLCASMLIPQLAGGETQYFGPGTRLLVL.